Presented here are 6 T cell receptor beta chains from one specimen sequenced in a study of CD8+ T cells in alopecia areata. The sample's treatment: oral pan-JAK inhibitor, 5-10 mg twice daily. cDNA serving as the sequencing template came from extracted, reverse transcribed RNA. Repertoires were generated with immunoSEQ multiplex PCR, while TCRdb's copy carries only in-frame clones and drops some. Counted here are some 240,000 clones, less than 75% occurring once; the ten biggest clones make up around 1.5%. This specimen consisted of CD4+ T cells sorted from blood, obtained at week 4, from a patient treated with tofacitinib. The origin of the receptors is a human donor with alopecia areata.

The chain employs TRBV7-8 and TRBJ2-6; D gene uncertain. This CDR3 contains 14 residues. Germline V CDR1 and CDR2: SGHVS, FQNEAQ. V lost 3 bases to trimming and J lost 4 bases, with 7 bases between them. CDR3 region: CASSFSAGANVLTF. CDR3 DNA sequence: TGTGCCAGCAGCTTTTCGGCCGGGGCCAACGTCCTGACTTTC.

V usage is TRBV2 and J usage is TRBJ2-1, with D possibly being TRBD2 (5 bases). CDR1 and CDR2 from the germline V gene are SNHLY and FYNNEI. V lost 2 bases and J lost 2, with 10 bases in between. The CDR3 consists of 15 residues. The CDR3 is CASSERTGTYNEQFF. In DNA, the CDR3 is TGTGCCAGCAGTGAAAGAACGGGGACCTACAATGAGCAGTTCTTC.

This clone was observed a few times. The CDR3 sequence is CASSARGGNTEAFF. As DNA, the CDR3 is TGTGCCAGTAGTGCCAGGGGAGGGAACACTGAAGCTTTCTTT. The chain carries TRBV19 and TRBJ1-1, with D tentatively TRBD1 (6 bases). The CDR3 extends over 14 amino acids. Trimming left V 5 bases short and J 1 base short, with 11 bases between. Germline V gene data show CDR1 as LNHDA and CDR2 as SQIVND (reference sequence).

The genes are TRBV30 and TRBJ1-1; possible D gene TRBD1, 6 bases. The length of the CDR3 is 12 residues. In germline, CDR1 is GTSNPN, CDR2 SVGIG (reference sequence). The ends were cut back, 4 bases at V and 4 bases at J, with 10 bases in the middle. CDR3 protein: CAWIPGATEAFF. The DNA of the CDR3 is TGTGCCTGGATACCAGGGGCCACTGAAGCTTTCTTT.

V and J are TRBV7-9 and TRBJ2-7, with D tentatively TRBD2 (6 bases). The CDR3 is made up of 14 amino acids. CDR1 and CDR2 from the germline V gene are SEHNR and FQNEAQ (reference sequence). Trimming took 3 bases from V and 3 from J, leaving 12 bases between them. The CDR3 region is CASSFSDGSYEQYF. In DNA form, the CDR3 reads TGTGCCAGCAGCTTTAGTGACGGGAGCTACGAGCAGTACTTC.

Here the CDR3 reads CALAARKNTEAFF. The CDR3 DNA reads as TGTGCCCTGGCTGCCAGGAAAAACACTGAAGCTTTCTTT. The chain carries TRBV30 and TRBJ1-1; the D is unclear. Trimming shortened V by 8 bases and J by 2 bases, and 15 bases separated the two germline ends. Per the germline V gene, CDR1 is GTSNPN and CDR2 is SVGIG (reference sequence). CDR3 size: 13 residues.